What follows is one T cell receptor beta chain and its context. A single count supports this clone. Its antigen is not yet known. Base qualities are not provided; no much larger clone lies one nucleotide away. The cohort was made up of approximately 670 healthy bone marrow donors. Cohort members were all nominally healthy when sampled, although unrecorded immune exposures were likely present. The donor tested CMV seronegative, placing the donor among the roughly 340 seronegative members of the cohort. A peripheral blood sample was collected from each donor, and TCR beta sequencing was performed on peripheral blood mononuclear cells. The Qiagen DNeasy Blood Extraction Kit was used to extract genomic DNA from the blood cell samples. Including cysteine and phenylalanine, the CDR3 has 12 amino acids. Only the CDR3 part of the read is kept: 36 bases, read in frame from the first base. At the junction V is shortened by 1 base and J by 8 bases, with 9 bases in between. The germline V gene provides CDR1 SGHRS and CDR2 YFSETQ.

These data are taken from a study of cytomegalovirus exposure and HLA in healthy donors (dated by TCRdb to about 2017). General notes on the study: According to an earlier analysis of 550 to 750 of the donors, about 179 million T cells yielded 90 million to 140 million unique TCR beta sequences and 276 Gb of sequence data. The number of typed donors differed by locus: about 620-640 for A, B, C, DRB1 and DQB1; some 500 for DQA1; over 600 for DPA1; and some 450 for DPB1. The study used immunosequencing to profile the T cell repertoires of approximately 650 subjects and linked those repertoires to cytomegalovirus serostatus. Both class I and class II loci were covered by HLA typing, at four-digit resolution. Of the approximately 400 genotyped donors, approximately 83% fell in the genetic ancestry cluster associated with self-reported Caucasian donors. On average, approximately 250,000 unique TCR beta nucleotide sequences were sequenced per donor among more than 350 genotyped donors of the cohort, with 15% to 20% of those sequences being non-productive. Because of strong linkage in the cohort, roughly five DR-DQ haplotypes were treated as single units for association and clustering. Approximately 300 gigabases of sequencing data and about 92 million unique TCR sequences made up an early release that covered over 550 HLA-typed donors. To decide whether each TCR beta V gene segment behaved as functional or pseudogenic, an earlier analysis of approximately 600 of the donors relied on high-throughput TCR beta sequencing. All discovery cohort repertoires had been generated using a single sequencing platform. In a later analysis, previously published TCR beta repertoires from more than 500 donors were re-analyzed and high-resolution HLA genotyping was added so that TCR occurrence patterns could be studied. The study was designed to test whether signatures of past pathogen exposure could be identified by cataloging public T cell receptors. Rather than using new phenotypic data, the later analysis identified candidate immune exposures from TCR beta sequences and from how often those sequences occurred across donors. The study combined high-throughput TCR immunosequencing, statistical association of individual TCRs with disease status, and machine learning to predict cytomegalovirus infection status. Donor age, sex, ethnicity and CMV serostatus were compiled together with the repertoire data. A later genetic analysis took genome-wide SNP genotypes for about three fifths of the 666 donors and used that subset as a discovery cohort. In addition to the first cohort of roughly 670 subjects, a separate validation cohort of approximately 130 different subjects was used. The investigation overall reported the following: A cluster of highly shared sequence variants was judged likely to represent a technical artifact of the sequencing pipeline. The authors suggested that the approach could potentially be extended to other disease states and immunological phenotypes. Sequencing depth was assumed to be roughly uniform across donors in the presence/absence analyses, though that assumption may not hold. In a later analysis, TCR association rates were found to vary across HLA loci, with the most associated TCRs seen for DRB1 alleles and the fewest for HLA-C alleles. Because counts were too low, more than 15 rarely observed V segments, including chromosome 9 orphons, were left out of the earlier analysis of 587 of the donors. Because HLA typing was missing for some donors at each locus, association tests included only the typed subset. A few of the identified cytomegalovirus-associated TCR beta chains were confirmed in vitro to be specific for cytomegalovirus antigens. Broadly in line with IMGT annotations, most TCR beta V segments showed up in productive rearrangements about 87% or about 30% of the time in an earlier analysis of 450 to 600 of the donors. A later analysis reported that several top co-occurrence clusters appeared linked to parvovirus B19, influenza, CMV and Epstein-Barr virus. In a later analysis, some 17,000 TCR beta sequences were associated with specific HLA alleles at a false discovery rate of 0.05. Linkage disequilibrium might explain the correlated functional status among segregating V segments, but an unknown experimental factor could not be excluded. The 87-base-pair reads could not distinguish some IMGT-functional V segments, including TRBV6-2 and TRBV6-3, so those segments were excluded. For the cohort, immune exposure information was limited to CMV serostatus. Most TCR sequences were seen in very few donors, while some public TCRs were found in many individuals. The classifier was reported to diagnose cytomegalovirus status with high specificity and sensitivity in both the original cohort and the validation cohort. Most CMV-associated TCR beta chains appeared to be HLA-restricted in a later analysis, and the HLA associations seemed to be driven largely by CMV exposure. Assigning TCR associations to individual alleles was difficult when HLA alleles, especially DR and DQ, strongly co-occurred. The study listed 164 TCR beta chains as associated with cytomegalovirus. Compared with equally common non-associated chains, HLA-associated TCR beta chains in a later analysis were more clonally expanded and had lower generation probabilities. A further reported finding was that TCR beta sequences accurately predicted the HLA-A and HLA-B alleles for most subjects in the first cohort. In a later genetic analysis, fewer N-insertions in productive TCRs were reported among donors in an Asian-associated ancestry cluster than the approximately 710-donor mean. Only TCR beta chains were sequenced in this cohort, and the absence of alpha or paired-chain data limited detectable features. In a later genetic analysis, a missense DCLRE1C variant was associated with V-gene and J-gene trimming of TCR beta chains, and the association was replicated in an independent cohort.

The method was the immunoSEQ multiplex PCR assay. For the multiplex PCR, a mixture combining 60 forward primers for TCR Vbeta segments and 13 reverse primers for TCR Jbeta segments was used. A multiplex PCR assay on genomic DNA amplified the CDR3 region of rearranged TCR beta genes. The Illumina HiSeq System was used to sequence the amplified TCR beta libraries as 87-base-pair reads. The original pipeline was this. A later analysis tallied around 80 million unique TCR beta chains across the 660 or so repertoires, and about 10 million of those chains were shared by two or more donors. To remove PCR and sequencing errors, raw reads were error-corrected and collapsed into unique sequences using a nearest-neighbor algorithm that merged closely related sequences. CDR3 sequences were aligned to IMGT reference sequences to assign V, D and J gene segments. For a sequence to be retained, at least a six-nucleotide match to both a V gene segment and a J gene segment was required. A rearrangement was called productive if the CDR3 had no stop codons and remained in frame with V and J, and every other rearrangement was called non-productive. Following IMGT convention, CDR3 was defined as the stretch from the second conserved V-encoded cysteine to the conserved J-encoded phenylalanine. The earlier analysis of 450 to 750 of the donors excluded any sequence lacking an unambiguous match to a single V gene segment. In an earlier analysis of almost 600 of the donors, a V segment was called functional when productive rearrangements were above 56.7%, and segregating when the standard deviation between donors exceeded 5%. A statistical classification framework was built for diagnosing cytomegalovirus status from the catalog of TCR beta chain sequences. V and J gene assignment, in a later analysis, came from comparing TCR nucleotide sequences with IMGT/GENE-DB human TR gene sequences. In a later analysis, CDR3 sequences and most-parsimonious VDJ recombination scenarios were assigned using the TCRdist pipeline. A later analysis defined each TCR beta chain by its CDR3 amino acid sequence plus V-gene family, and excluded reads lacking a unique V-gene family. To address suspected cross-contamination and a sequencing artifact, a later analysis removed several hundred highly shared, low-generation-probability nucleotide sequences. In a later analysis, a clonal expansion index for each public chain was calculated from normalized within-repertoire ranks of inferred template counts. In a later analysis, generation probabilities were computed using a VDJ recombination model fitted to out-of-frame rearrangements, and the results were checked against IGoR. In a later analysis, TCR-TCR, TCR-HLA and TCR-CMV co-occurrence was scored with hypergeometric tests, and a repertoire-size bias correction was applied to TCR pairs. False discovery rates were estimated in a later analysis by permuting HLA or CMV assignments 20 times. A later analysis grouped co-occurring TCRs with DBSCAN, adding TCRdist sequence similarity when clustering within HLA-allele-positive subsets. For co-occurrence clustering, repertoires with fewer than 30,000 or more than 120,000 public chains were excluded, along with a handful of repertoires with anomalous nucleotide sharing. Not all clones reach the TCRdb copy of this immuneACCESS table, which keeps in-frame sequences only. Checked studies attribute under half of the gap to unresolved V genes and leave the rest unexplained. That table furnishes V, J and clone size, whereas the DNA furnished D and trimming. The sample has roughly 150,000 clones on record, around three quarters of them singletons. 1.5% to 1.7% of the sample is in the top ten clones.

This receptor chain uses TRBV5-1 and TRBJ1-2; TRBD1 is a weak D gene call, 6 bases matching. The clonotype originates from a man aged 40-49 years in good health and CMV-seronegative. The source material was PBMCs. The DNA sequence is as follows: TGCGCCAGCAGCTTGTCAGGGGAGGGCTACACCTTC. The translation is CASSLSGEGYTF.